These T cell receptor beta chains were read from a single sample in a study of blood T cell repertoires in COVID-19. Libraries were prepared by immunoSEQ multiplex PCR; TCRdb keeps only in-frame clonotypes and omits some of them. Among 200,000 to 300,000 clones, 75% to 90% were seen once, and the ten largest hold about 2%. The specimen was peripheral blood. Receptors originate from a man aged 25-45 years with active or convalescent COVID-19. Each CDR3 is given with its conserved first and last residue. The order of the fields is clone size, J gene, D gene, V gene, CDR3 protein, CDR3 DNA. A D gene is named only where the DNA matches it firmly. Rows may omit the clone size; those that give it use once, few, many or a size class.

. | TRBJ1-1 | . | TRBV9 | CASSPGGRPNTEAFF | TGTGCCAGCAGCCCCGGGGGGAGACCGAACACTGAAGCTTTCTTT
. | TRBJ2-7 | TRBD1 | TRBV5-4 | CASSRTGSAYEQYF | TGTGCCAGCAGCCGGACAGGGTCGGCCTACGAGCAGTACTTC
. | TRBJ2-2 | TRBD2 | TRBV2 | CASSFNLAGGRNTGELFF | TGTGCCAGCAGTTTTAATCTAGCGGGGGGTCGGAACACCGGGGAGCTGTTTTTT
. | TRBJ2-7 | . | TRBV9 | CASSVGGSPNEQYF | TGTGCCAGCAGCGTAGGCGGCAGTCCCAACGAGCAGTACTTC
. | TRBJ1-2 | . | TRBV14 | CASSRRGWDYGYTF | TGTGCCAGCAGCCGCAGGGGCTGGGACTATGGCTACACCTTC
. | TRBJ2-5 | TRBD2 | TRBV9 | CASSPGLAGGGETQYF | TGTGCCAGCAGCCCGGGACTAGCGGGGGGTGGTGAGACCCAGTACTTC
. | TRBJ2-5 | TRBD2 | TRBV7-2 | CASSSVAGPGETQYF | TGTGCCAGCAGCTCAGTAGCGGGCCCGGGGGAGACCCAGTACTTC
. | TRBJ2-3 | . | TRBV2 | CASSVSGSTDTQYF | TGTGCCAGCAGTGTTTCGGGGAGCACAGATACGCAGTATTTT
. | TRBJ1-2 | TRBD1 | TRBV9 | CASSGQGDGYTF | TGTGCCAGCAGCGGACAGGGGGATGGCTACACCTTC
. | TRBJ1-1 | . | TRBV10-1 | CASSESGGEAFF | TGCGCCAGCAGTGAGTCCGGGGGGGAAGCTTTCTTT
. | TRBJ1-2 | TRBD1 | TRBV9 | CASSQSDRGEGYGYTF | TGTGCCAGCAGCCAAAGCGACAGGGGGGAAGGGTATGGCTACACCTTC
. | TRBJ1-3 | TRBD1 | TRBV25-1 | CASSDIRQGGSGNTIYF | TGTGCCAGCAGTGACATTCGACAGGGAGGCTCTGGAAACACCATATATTTT
. | TRBJ2-5 | . | TRBV9 | CASSVADTYQETQYF | TGTGCCAGCAGCGTAGCGGACACCTATCAAGAGACCCAGTACTTC
. | TRBJ1-1 | . | TRBV4-1 | CASSQETLAAENTEAFF | TGCGCCAGCAGCCAAGAGACTTTGGCGGCAGAGAACACTGAAGCTTTCTTT
once | TRBJ1-1 | . | TRBV10-3 | CAISDNRFDSYTEAFF | TGTGCCATCAGTGATAACAGGTTTGACAGCTACACTGAAGCTTTCTTT
. | TRBJ2-5 | . | TRBV7-2 | CASSPRTGRALETQYF | TGTGCCAGCAGCCCGCGGACAGGGAGGGCCTTGGAGACCCAGTACTTC
. | TRBJ2-1 | TRBD1 | TRBV6-5 | CASIRGQLYNEQFF | TGTGCCAGCATTAGGGGACAGTTATACAATGAGCAGTTCTTC
once | TRBJ1-2 | . | TRBV3-1/TRBV3-2 | CASSQAHTDYGYTF | TGTGCCAGCAGCCAAGCGCATACGGACTATGGCTACACCTTC
. | TRBJ2-5 | . | TRBV9 | CASSVRGQETQYF | TGTGCCAGCAGCGTAAGGGGGCAAGAGACCCAGTACTTC
once | TRBJ2-5 | . | TRBV7-7 | CASKGATAETQYF | TGTGCCAGCAAAGGGGCTACGGCGGAGACCCAGTACTTC
. | TRBJ2-6 | . | TRBV7-2 | CASSLTGHSGANVLTF | TGTGCCAGCAGCTTAACGGGTCACTCTGGGGCCAACGTCCTGACTTTC
. | TRBJ1-5 | . | TRBV4-1 | CASSQGGSRDYPQHF | TGCGCCAGCAGCCAAGGGGGATCTAGGGACTACCCCCAGCATTTT
. | TRBJ2-7 | TRBD1 | TRBV6-5 | CASSYSGTGVYEQYF | TGTGCCAGCAGTTACTCCGGGACAGGGGTCTACGAGCAGTACTTC
. | TRBJ1-2 | TRBD1 | TRBV2 | CASSVATGRRGYTF | TGTGCCAGCAGCGTTGCGACAGGGAGACGTGGCTACACCTTC
. | TRBJ1-3 | . | TRBV7-2 | CASSPSSGSGNTIYF | TGTGCCAGCAGCCCGAGCTCCGGTTCCGGAAACACCATATATTTT
. | TRBJ1-5 | . | TRBV7-8 | CASSLAPVSNQPQHF | TGTGCCAGCAGCTTAGCGCCAGTTAGCAATCAGCCCCAGCATTTT
. | TRBJ1-1 | . | TRBV5-1 | CASRQGPLNTEAFF | TGCGCCAGCAGGCAGGGGCCCTTGAACACTGAAGCTTTCTTT
. | TRBJ2-7 | TRBD2 | TRBV5-4 | CASSLASGERSYEQYF | TGTGCCAGCAGCTTGGCTAGCGGGGAGCGCTCCTACGAGCAGTACTTC
. | TRBJ1-3 | . | TRBV5-5 | CASSLEGTTNTIYF | TGTGCCAGCAGCTTGGAGGGGACAACAAACACCATATATTTT
. | TRBJ1-2 | . | TRBV21-1 | CASSSRDREGLGYTF | TGTGCCAGCAGCAGCCGGGACAGGGAAGGACTTGGCTACACCTTC
once | TRBJ1-1 | . | TRBV6-5 | CASSSPRGNTEAFF | TGTGCCAGCAGTTCCCCCCGGGGAAACACTGAAGCTTTCTTT
. | TRBJ2-7 | . | TRBV19 | CASSITTGPSYEQYF | TGTGCCAGTAGTATTACGACAGGTCCATCCTACGAGCAGTACTTC
. | TRBJ2-2 | . | TRBV18 | CASSKLVANTGELFF | TGTGCCAGCTCAAAACTAGTCGCGAACACCGGGGAGCTGTTTTTT
. | TRBJ1-1 | . | TRBV4-2 | CASSQTEGTEAFF | TGTGCCAGCAGCCAAACGGAGGGCACTGAAGCTTTCTTT
. | TRBJ1-5 | . | TRBV2 | CASRIVTAQPQHF | TGTGCCAGCAGAATTGTAACAGCTCAGCCCCAGCATTTT
. | TRBJ2-1 | . | TRBV2 | CASSPGTNEQFF | TGTGCCAGCAGTCCCGGGACTAATGAGCAGTTCTTC
. | TRBJ2-2 | . | TRBV7-8 | CASSLVYGTTGELFF | TGTGCCAGCAGCTTAGTTTACGGTACCACCGGGGAGCTGTTTTTT
. | TRBJ2-3 | TRBD2 | TRBV6-5 | CASRKELAGGDTQYF | TGTGCCAGCAGGAAGGAACTAGCGGGGGGAGATACGCAGTATTTT
. | TRBJ1-1 | . | TRBV6-5 | CASSYSYRAKGAFF | TGTGCCAGCAGTTACTCGTACAGGGCCAAGGGAGCTTTCTTT
. | TRBJ2-2 | . | TRBV2 | CASRITNTGELFF | TGTGCCAGCAGAATCACGAACACCGGGGAGCTGTTTTTT
. | TRBJ2-3 | . | TRBV4-1 | CASSQIGGTDTQYF | TGCGCCAGCAGCCAAATAGGGGGCACAGATACGCAGTATTTT
. | TRBJ1-1 | TRBD1 | TRBV18 | CASSPAGGPNTEAFF | TGTGCCAGCTCACCAGCAGGGGGCCCGAACACTGAAGCTTTCTTT
few | TRBJ1-6 | TRBD1 | TRBV19 | CASSVGQGNSPLHF | TGTGCCAGTAGTGTGGGACAGGGTAATTCACCCCTCCACTTT
. | TRBJ2-3 | TRBD2 | TRBV27 | CASSSPGLASDTQYF | TGTGCCAGCAGTTCTCCGGGACTAGCCTCAGATACGCAGTATTTT
once | TRBJ2-7 | TRBD1 | TRBV4-3 | CASSQQPGTEAYEQYF | TGCGCCAGCAGCCAGCAACCCGGGACAGAAGCCTACGAGCAGTACTTC